These T cell receptor beta chains were read from a single sample in a study of T cells after yellow fever vaccination. MiXCR was run by TCRdb on the 5' RACE reads, yielding one entry per CDR3 protein. The repertoire holds 200,000 to 250,000 distinct CDR3 sequences, roughly 3% seen once, with approximately 3% in the top ten. The specimen comprised CD4+ T cells sorted from PBMCs, sampled 10 days after the yellow fever booster vaccination. The receptors here all came from a man between 18 and 35 years old who received the YFV17D yellow fever vaccine. The CDR3 runs from the conserved cysteine through the conserved F or W. The order of the fields is V gene, J gene, D gene, clone size, CDR3 DNA, CDR3 protein. A D gene is named only where the DNA matches it firmly. The size of a clone is reported for some rows only, either as once, few or many, or as a class for expanded clones.

TRBV28	TRBJ2-3	NA	many	TGTGCCAGCAGTGATAGCGGAACAGATACGCAGTATTTT	CASSDSGTDTQYF
TRBV2	TRBJ2-5	NA	many	TGTGCCAGCAGTCCTAGTTGGGGTGGGGAGACCCAGTACTTC	CASSPSWGGETQYF
TRBV21-1	TRBJ2-2	NA	many	TGTGCCAGCAGCAAAGAACAAGTCACCGGGGAGCTGTTTTTT	CASSKEQVTGELFF
TRBV24-1	TRBJ1-5	NA	many	TGTGCCACCAGCGAAACAGGAGCTGAGAAGCCCCAGCATTTT	CATSETGAEKPQHF
TRBV4-1	TRBJ1-2	NA	few	TGCGCCAGCAGCCATAATTTCAGAACCCGTACTTTCTACCGCTACACCTTC	CASSHNFRTRTFYRYTF
TRBV20-1	TRBJ2-3	NA	many	TGCAGTGCTAGGAGGCAGGCCACCATCACAGATACGCAGTATTTT	CSARRQATITDTQYF
TRBV4-1	TRBJ2-6	TRBD2	many	TGCGCCAGCAGCCACCGCAAAACTAGCGGGGGTCCACCGGCGCGGGGGGCCAACGTCCTGACTTTC	CASSHRKTSGGPPARGANVLTF
TRBV12-3/TRBV12-4	TRBJ1-2	NA	NA	TGTGCCAGCAGTCCGCTTAGGTTCTATGGCTACACCTTC	CASSPLRFYGYTF
TRBV2	TRBJ2-4	NA	NA	TGTGCCAGCAGGCAGGGATTAAACATTCAGTACTTC	CASRQGLNIQYF
TRBV5-6	TRBJ1-5	TRBD1	NA	TGTGCCAGCTCAGGGGGGGTCAATCAGCCCCAGCATTTT	CASSGGVNQPQHF
TRBV4-3	TRBJ1-2	NA	once	TGCGCCAGCAGCCAAGCGGACAGACCAGCTAACTATGGCTACACCTTC	CASSQADRPANYGYTF
TRBV18	TRBJ2-1	NA	NA	TGTGCCAGCTCACCAGAGGGGAGCTCCTACAATGAGCAGTTCTTC	CASSPEGSSYNEQFF
TRBV7-2	TRBJ1-5	NA	NA	TGTGCCAGCAGTTTAGCCGGGCCACAACGGGGGCCCCAGCATTTT	CASSLAGPQRGPQHF
TRBV28	TRBJ2-1	NA	NA	TGTGCCGGAGGGACAGCCTTCAATGAGCAGTTCTTC	CAGGTAFNEQFF
TRBV5-1	TRBJ2-1	NA	many	TGCGCCAGCAGCTCCGGGACAAACTACAATGAGCAGTTCTTC	CASSSGTNYNEQFF
TRBV6-6	TRBJ2-3	NA	few	TGTGCCAGCAGTTCCTCGACAGTCACAGATACGCAGTATTTT	CASSSSTVTDTQYF
TRBV5-6	TRBJ2-7	NA	few	TGTGCCAGCAGCTTGGAGTTGGCAACAGACGAGCAGTACTTC	CASSLELATDEQYF
TRBV12-3/TRBV12-4	TRBJ2-5	TRBD2	many	TGTGCCAGCAGTCTGGTGACTAGCGGGGAAGAGACCCAGTACTTC	CASSLVTSGEETQYF
TRBV5-1	TRBJ2-7	NA	NA	TGCGCCAGCAGCTTGGGGGACGCTGCGGCTTCGGGGGAGCAGTACTTC	CASSLGDAAASGEQYF
TRBV5-1	TRBJ2-5	NA	many	TGCGCCAGCAGCTTGGCCGATCAGGTTCAAGAGACCCAGTACTTC	CASSLADQVQETQYF
TRBV4-3	TRBJ2-7	TRBD1	many	TGCGCCAGCAGCCAACGGACCGGGACAGCCTACGAGCAGTACTTC	CASSQRTGTAYEQYF
TRBV20-1	TRBJ2-2	TRBD1	NA	TGCAGTGCTACATCTACAGGGGCGAAAGGGACCGGGGAGCTGTTTTTT	CSATSTGAKGTGELFF
TRBV7-9	TRBJ1-5	NA	few	TGTGCCAGCAGCTCAGGGCTCAATCAGCCCCAGCATTTT	CASSSGLNQPQHF
TRBV20-1	TRBJ2-1	TRBD2	few	TGCAGTGCTAGAGATAGTAGCGGGGGACTGTTTGGTGAGCAGTTCTTC	CSARDSSGGLFGEQFF
TRBV24-1	TRBJ2-3	NA	many	TGTGCCACCAGTGATTCCCGGGCTAGCACAGATACGCAGTATTTT	CATSDSRASTDTQYF
TRBV14	TRBJ2-3	NA	NA	TGTGCCAGCAGCCCAGGGACCCCTGGGCAGTATTTT	CASSPGTPGQYF
TRBV28	TRBJ1-1	NA	few	TGTGCCAGCAGCTTGATGGGACCGCAAGGCACTGAAGCTTTCTTT	CASSLMGPQGTEAFF
TRBV7-2	TRBJ2-3	NA	few	TGTGCCAGCAGCCCCTACAGTGTTTCTAGCACAGATACGCAGTATTTT	CASSPYSVSSTDTQYF
TRBV7-9	TRBJ2-6	TRBD2	NA	TGTGCCAGCAGCTTGGGGGAGGGCAACGTCCTGACTTTC	CASSLGEGNVLTF
TRBV5-1	TRBJ2-3	NA	few	TGCGCCAGCAGCTTGACAGGGTTCGGTGGGACAGATACGCAGTATTTT	CASSLTGFGGTDTQYF
TRBV5-1	TRBJ1-2	NA	NA	TGCGCCAGCAGCTTGGACGGCTTCTATGGCTACACCTTC	CASSLDGFYGYTF
TRBV2	TRBJ2-3	NA	NA	TGTGCCAGCAGGAACCGGGTTAGCACAGATACGCAGTATTTT	CASRNRVSTDTQYF
TRBV5-4	TRBJ2-3	NA	NA	TGTGCCAGCAGCTTGAACACCCGTGGGACAGATACGCAGTATTTT	CASSLNTRGTDTQYF
TRBV6-2/TRBV6-3	TRBJ2-3	NA	many	TGTGCCAGCAGTCACCGGGACTGGTGGGATACGCAGTATTTT	CASSHRDWWDTQYF
TRBV7-2	TRBJ2-2	NA	many	TGTGCCAGCAGCCCCTGGGGTAGAGGGAACACCGGGGAGCTGTTTTTT	CASSPWGRGNTGELFF
TRBV11-2	TRBJ1-4	TRBD1	NA	TGTGCCAGCAGCCGGGACAGGGGTAGTGAAAAACTGTTTTTT	CASSRDRGSEKLFF
TRBV6-5	TRBJ1-3	NA	NA	TGTGCCAGCAGACGAAGTAGGTCTGGAAACACCATATATTTT	CASRRSRSGNTIYF
TRBV20-1	TRBJ2-3	NA	many	TGCAGTGCTAGGGCGGACTATAGTTTTGCAGATACGCAGTATTTT	CSARADYSFADTQYF
TRBV15	TRBJ1-5	NA	many	TGTGCCACCAGCAGAAGCGCAGGGGATCAGCCCCAGCATTTT	CATSRSAGDQPQHF
TRBV19	TRBJ1-4	NA	few	TGTGCCAGTAGTAAATTTAACCCCCAAAAACTGTTTTTT	CASSKFNPQKLFF
TRBV5-1	TRBJ2-3	NA	many	TGCGCCAGTTCTACGCAGGGTGCAGATACGCAGTATTTT	CASSTQGADTQYF